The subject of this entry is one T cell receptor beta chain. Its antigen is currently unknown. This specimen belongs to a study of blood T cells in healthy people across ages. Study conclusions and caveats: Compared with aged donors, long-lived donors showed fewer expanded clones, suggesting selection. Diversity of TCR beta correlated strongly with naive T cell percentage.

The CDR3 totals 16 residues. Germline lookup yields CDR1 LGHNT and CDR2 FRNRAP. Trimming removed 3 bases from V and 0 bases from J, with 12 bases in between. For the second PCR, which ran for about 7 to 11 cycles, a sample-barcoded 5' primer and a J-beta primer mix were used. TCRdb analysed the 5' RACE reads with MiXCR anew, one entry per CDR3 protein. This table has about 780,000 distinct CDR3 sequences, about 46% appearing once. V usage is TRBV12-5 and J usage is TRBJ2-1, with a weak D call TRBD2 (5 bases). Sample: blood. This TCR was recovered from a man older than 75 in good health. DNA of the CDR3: TGTGCTAGTGGTTTAGACCGGGAAAGCTCCTACAATGAGCAGTTCTTC. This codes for CASGLDRESSYNEQFF.